The rows below give T cell receptor beta chains drawn from one sample of a study of T cell changes during pregnancy in multiple sclerosis. The assay was immunoSEQ multiplex PCR, and TCRdb's table has in-frame clones only and misses some. The sample contains about 85,000 clones, approximately 90% of which appear only once. The starting material was peripheral blood, obtained in the first trimester of pregnancy. Every receptor here comes from a female donor with multiple sclerosis, enrolled in a pregnancy study. CDR3s include the opening cysteine and the closing phenylalanine or tryptophan. The D gene is left open where the match is weak. Not all rows give a size; the values are once, few, many and, for expanded clones, a class.

-	-	TRBV28	TRBJ1-2	CASRRSDSSYTF	TGTGCCAGCAGGCGGTCGGACAGCAGCTACACCTTC
-	-	TRBV6-5	TRBJ2-5	CASSYNSVETQYF	TGTGCCAGCAGTTACAATTCCGTGGAGACCCAGTACTTC
-	TRBD1	TRBV9	TRBJ2-1	CASSVGQGSYNEQFF	TGTGCCAGCAGCGTTGGACAGGGGAGTTACAATGAGCAGTTCTTC
-	-	TRBV7-2	TRBJ2-7	CASSLRTQGLGSYEQYF	TGTGCCAGCAGCTTACGTACTCAGGGGCTAGGCTCCTACGAGCAGTACTTC
-	-	TRBV19	TRBJ1-1	CASIKGEGDTEAFF	TGTGCCAGTATTAAGGGGGAAGGCGACACTGAAGCTTTCTTT
few	TRBD1	TRBV2	TRBJ2-2	CASSDSGTGLTGELFF	TGTGCCAGCAGCGACTCCGGGACAGGTCTGACCGGGGAGCTGTTTTTT
-	-	TRBV29-1	TRBJ2-3	CSARSQGRNTQYF	TGCAGCGCCAGATCCCAGGGGAGAAATACGCAGTATTTT
-	TRBD1	TRBV12-5	TRBJ2-5	CASGLGDRVETQYF	TGTGCTAGTGGTTTGGGGGACAGGGTTGAGACCCAGTACTTC
-	-	TRBV6-1	TRBJ1-2	CASTVEVYGYTF	TGTGCCTCAACAGTGGAGGTCTATGGCTACACCTTC
-	-	TRBV2	TRBJ2-1	CASSGLSPQFF	TGTGCCAGCAGTGGACTCTCGCCGCAGTTCTTC
-	-	TRBV7-3	TRBJ2-2	CASSLLGLQPTGELFF	TGTGCCAGCAGCTTACTCGGACTTCAGCCCACCGGGGAGCTGTTTTTT
-	-	TRBV6-5	TRBJ2-5	CASSYSMGETQYF	TGTGCCAGCAGTTACTCGATGGGCGAGACCCAGTACTTC
once	TRBD1	TRBV10-1	TRBJ1-5	CASTGEKGRCNQPQHF	TGCGCCAGTACAGGGGAAAAGGGTCGGTGCAATCAGCCCCAGCATTTT
-	-	TRBV28	TRBJ2-7	CASMRGAYEQYF	TGTGCCAGCATGCGGGGAGCCTACGAGCAGTACTTC
-	TRBD1	TRBV2	TRBJ1-4	CASSVRTGVNEKLFF	TGTGCCAGCAGTGTCCGGACAGGGGTAAATGAAAAACTGTTTTTT
many	-	TRBV27	TRBJ1-5	CATGGNGLRPQHF	TGTGCCACCGGGGGAAACGGTTTACGGCCCCAGCATTTT
-	-	TRBV6-1	TRBJ1-4	CASSERGMGEKLFF	TGTGCCAGCAGTGAAAGGGGGATGGGTGAAAAACTGTTTTTT